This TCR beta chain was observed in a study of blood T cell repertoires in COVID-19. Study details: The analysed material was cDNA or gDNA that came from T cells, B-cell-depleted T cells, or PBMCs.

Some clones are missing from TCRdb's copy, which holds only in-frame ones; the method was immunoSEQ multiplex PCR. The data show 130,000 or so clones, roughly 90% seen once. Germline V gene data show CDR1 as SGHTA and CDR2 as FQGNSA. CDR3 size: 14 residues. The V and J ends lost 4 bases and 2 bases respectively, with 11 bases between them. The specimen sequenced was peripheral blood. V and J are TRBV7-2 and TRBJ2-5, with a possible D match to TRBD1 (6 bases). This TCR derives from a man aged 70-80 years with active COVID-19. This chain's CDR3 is CASSSRGSQETQYF. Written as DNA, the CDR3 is TGTGCCAGCAGCTCGAGGGGGTCACAAGAGACCCAGTACTTC.